This T cell receptor beta chain was obtained from a study of regulatory T cells in long-lasting Graves disease. Building of the TCR beta libraries involved iRepertoire HTBI primers and Arm-PCR of CDR3 regions. Each CDR3 protein is one row after TCRdb ran MiXCR on the multiplex PCR reads. The sample carries 430,000 or so distinct CDR3 sequences, around 20% recorded once. Time point specified: persistent/refractory GD, antithyroid drugs over 5 years with positive TRAb. PBMC RNA was the source of the TCR library. This TCR was recovered from a female donor with Graves disease. The sequences come from peripheral blood mononuclear cells (PBMCs), collected when the disease was refractory, from a patient treated with antithyroid drugs.

CDR3 DNA sequence: TGTGCCAGCAGGGGACTAGCTGTCTCCTACGAGCAGTACTTC. As protein: CASRGLAVSYEQYF. V is TRBV2 and J is TRBJ2-7; 9 bases fit TRBD2. Germline V CDR1 and CDR2: SNHLY, FYNNEI. The CDR3 consists of 14 residues. The trim removed 6 bases at V and 0 bases at J, leaving 3 bases unmatched.